The rows below give T cell receptor beta chains drawn from one sample of a study of identical twins. TCRdb used MiXCR to reprocess the 5' RACE reads, holding one entry per CDR3 protein. The table includes roughly 700,000 distinct CDR3 sequences, 8.6% detected once. This same sample was also part of a study on yellow fever vaccine responses in identical twins.

The sample was PBMCs. These receptors all come from a woman aged 18-30 years in good health. The CDR3 runs from the conserved cysteine through the conserved F or W. D genes are given only for firm matches. Only part of the rows carry a size: once, few, many, or a class if the clone is expanded.

>TRBV15|TRBJ2-7|TRBD1|once
CATSRDPDRGPGEQYF
TGTGCCACCAGCAGAGATCCGGACAGGGGGCCAGGCGAGCAGTACTTC
>TRBV7-2|TRBJ2-7|TRBD2|-
CASSLASGNYEQYF
TGTGCCAGCAGCCTCGCTAGCGGAAACTACGAGCAGTACTTC
>TRBV30|TRBJ2-5|TRBD2|-
CAGMTSFSKTQYF
TGTGCCGGGATGACTAGCTTCTCGAAGACCCAGTACTTC
>TRBV5-1|TRBJ1-2|-|few
CASSVSRGGGYTF
TGCGCCAGCAGCGTCTCACGGGGAGGCGGCTACACCTTC
>TRBV15|TRBJ2-2|-|many
CATSRDGVREDTGELFF
TGTGCCACCAGCAGAGATGGGGTCAGGGAAGATACCGGGGAGCTGTTTTTT
>TRBV7-9|TRBJ1-2|-|-
CASRPGHRACTF
TGTGCCAGCAGACCGGGACACCGGGCATGCACCTTC
>TRBV5-1|TRBJ2-7|TRBD1|few
CASSKIQGASYEQYF
TGCGCCAGCAGCAAAATACAGGGGGCATCCTACGAGCAGTACTTC
>TRBV7-9|TRBJ2-1|-|few
CASSSERDRTYNEQFF
TGTGCCAGCAGCTCAGAACGGGACCGAACCTACAATGAGCAGTTCTTC
>TRBV25-1|TRBJ2-5|TRBD1|-
CASEKLTGVLKTQYF
TGTGCCAGTGAGAAATTGACAGGGGTCTTGAAGACCCAGTACTTC
>TRBV4-1|TRBJ2-7|TRBD2|many
CASSHAITGTSYEQYF
TGCGCCAGCAGCCATGCTATTACCGGGACTAGCTACGAGCAGTACTTC
>TRBV28|TRBJ2-7|-|-
CASRDAGNYEQYF
TGTGCCAGCAGAGACGCGGGGAACTACGAGCAGTACTTC
>TRBV27|TRBJ2-5|-|-
CASSLFSPLRPGAQETQYF
TGTGCCAGCAGTTTATTTTCACCCCTAAGGCCAGGGGCGCAAGAGACCCAGTACTTC
>TRBV29-1|TRBJ2-2|TRBD1|-
CSVDGTGGRPGELFF
TGCAGCGTTGACGGGACAGGGGGGAGACCCGGGGAGCTGTTTTTT
>TRBV30|TRBJ2-3|-|-
CAWNREGARTDTQYF
TGTGCCTGGAACAGGGAGGGGGCGCGCACAGATACGCAGTATTTT